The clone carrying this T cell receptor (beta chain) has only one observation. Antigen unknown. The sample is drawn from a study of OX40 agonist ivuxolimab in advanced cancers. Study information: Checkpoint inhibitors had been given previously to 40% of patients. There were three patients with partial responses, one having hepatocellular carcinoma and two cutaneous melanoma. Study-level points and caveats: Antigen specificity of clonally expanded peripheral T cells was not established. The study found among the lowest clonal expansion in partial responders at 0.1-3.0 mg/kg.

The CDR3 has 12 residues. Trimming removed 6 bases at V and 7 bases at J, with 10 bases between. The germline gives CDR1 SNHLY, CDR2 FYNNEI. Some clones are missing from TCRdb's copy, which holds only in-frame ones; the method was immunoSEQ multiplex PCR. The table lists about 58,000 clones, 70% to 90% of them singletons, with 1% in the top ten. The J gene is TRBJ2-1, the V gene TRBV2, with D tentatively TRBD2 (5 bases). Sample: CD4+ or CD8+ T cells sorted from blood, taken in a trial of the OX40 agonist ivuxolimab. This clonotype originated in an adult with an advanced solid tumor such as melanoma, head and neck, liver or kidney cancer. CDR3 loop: CASRRSGNEQFF. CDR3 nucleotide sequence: TGTGCCAGCAGACGGAGCGGTAATGAGCAGTTCTTC.